Listed here are 20 T cell receptor beta chains from one sample, sequenced in a study of T cell repertoires in cytomegalovirus infection. One entry per CDR3 protein, called by TCRdb with MiXCR from the reads. Of a few hundred thousand distinct CDR3 sequences in the sample, roughly 13% are singletons; the top ten hold roughly 8.9%. Sequenced input: PBMCs. Source of these receptors: a human donor in good health (CMV status not recorded). Some clones in this sample may be carry-over from other donors' samples.

This clonotype came up many times. The chain carries TRBV7-3 and TRBJ2-1; 11 positions agree with TRBD2. The germline gives CDR1 SGHTA, CDR2 FQGTGA. The CDR3 loop spans 17 amino acids. The V gene end was trimmed by 5 bases and the J gene end by 9 bases; junction bases not matched to a gene: 15. The CDR3 DNA reads as TGTGCCAGCAGCCTTACCGGACTAGCGGGTCGCTCGGGTGAGCAGTTCTTC. Translated: CASSLTGLAGRSGEQFF. Full variable domain (remainder filled in from reference TRBV7-3 and TRBJ2-1): GAGVSQTPSNKVTEKGKYVELRCDPISGHTALYWYRQSLGQGPEFLIYFQGTGAADDSGLPNDRFFAVRPEGSVSTLKIQRTERGDSAVYLCASSLTGLAGRSGEQFFGPGTRLTVL.

In this sample, this clonotype turned up a few times. The J gene is TRBJ2-1, the V gene TRBV5-4, with a possible D match to TRBD1 (5 bases). The CDR3 runs 15 residues. Germline V CDR1 and CDR2: SGHNT, YYREEE (reference sequence). V was clipped by 4 bases and J by 3 bases, with 14 bases between them. CDR3 in DNA: TGTGCCAGCAGCCTCCCCCCGACAGTCTACAATGAGCAGTTCTTC. It specifies CASSLPPTVYNEQFF.

The V call is TRBV5-6, the J call TRBJ1-4, with a possible D match to TRBD1 (5 bases). CDR3 length: 15 residues. The germline V gene has CDR1 SGHDT and CDR2 YYEEEE. V lost 4 bases to trimming and J lost 3 bases, with 13 bases between them. CDR3 protein: CASSLRGTSNEKLFF. The DNA of the CDR3 is TGTGCCAGCAGCCTAAGGGGCACGTCTAATGAAAAACTGTTTTTT.

J is TRBJ1-5 and V is TRBV6-6; D is perhaps TRBD1 (6 bases). Looked up from germline, CDR1 is MNHNY and CDR2 is SVGAGI (reference sequence). V was cut by 4 bases and J by 0 bases, with 13 bases left in between. The CDR3 loop spans 16 amino acids. CDR3 protein: CASSSTDRTSNQPQHF. The CDR3 DNA is TGTGCCAGCAGTTCTACAGACAGGACTAGCAATCAGCCCCAGCATTTT.

This clonotype was recorded once. A much bigger clone sits one base away, suggesting this may be a read error. The chain has TRBV4-2 and TRBJ2-3; the match to TRBD2 covers 11 bases. The CDR3 length is 16 residues. The V gene's germline CDR1 is LGHNA and CDR2 YNFKEQ. V trimming: 1 base; J trimming: 5 bases; junction bases outside the gene matches: 5. For the CDR3, the DNA is TGTGCCAGCAGCCAAGCGCTAGCGGGAGGCATAGATACGCAGTATTTT. This codes for CASSQALAGGIDTQYF.

On this clonotype itself: At one boundary the junction diverges from the germline segment, which might be a read error. The V gene is TRBV5-1, the J gene TRBJ1-4; maybe TRBD1 (5 bases). CDR3 length: 15 residues. Germline V lookup: CDR1 SGHRS, CDR2 YFSETQ. CDR3 DNA: TGCGCCAGCAACTTGGGAGGGGCCCGTAATGAAAAACTGTTTTTT. Translation: CASNLGGARNEKLFF.

This clonotype was counted many times. V usage is TRBV7-2 and J usage is TRBJ2-1; TRBD2 matches 7 bases. Germline loops: CDR1 SGHTA, CDR2 FQGNSA. Losses at the gene ends were 5 bases for V and 7 bases for J; bases not matched to a gene: 14. This CDR3 spans 16 amino acids. This CDR3 reads CASSQSGGPRGNEQFF. The CDR3 nucleotides are TGTGCCAGCAGCCAATCTGGCGGGCCGCGGGGGAATGAGCAGTTCTTC.

This clonotype was observed many times. A much larger clone lies one base from this, so it may be a read error. The V gene is TRBV7-9, the J gene TRBJ2-5, with no clear D. The CDR3 covers 12 residues. Trimming took off 2 bases at V and 0 bases at J, with 1 base between the two ends. Germline values: CDR1 SEHNR, CDR2 FQNEAQ (reference sequence). The CDR3 loop reads CASSLNQETQYF. Written as DNA, the CDR3 is TGTGCCAGCAGCTTAAACCAAGAGACCCAGTACTTC.

This clonotype was detected ten times or more. The V gene is TRBV5-4, the J gene TRBJ2-1; TRBD2 is a possible D gene (6 bases). The CDR3 has 15 residues. Germline-derived CDR1 and CDR2 are SGHNT and YYREEE (reference sequence). V was pared by 1 base and J by 6 bases, with 14 bases between. DNA of the CDR3: TGTGCCAGCAGCTTGTCGGGACTTATTACCAATGAGCAGTTCTTC. Translating it yields CASSLSGLITNEQFF. The full variable domain, with the rest looked up from reference TRBV5-4 and TRBJ2-1, is ETGVTQSPTHLIKTRGQQVTLRCSSQSGHNTVSWYQQALGQGPQFIFQYYREEENGRGNFPPRFSGLQFPNYSSELNVNALELDDSALYLCASSLSGLITNEQFFGPGTRLTVL.

This clonotype was recorded at least ten times. The rearrangement links TRBV12-3 or TRBV12-4 to TRBJ2-1; TRBD1 matches at 8 bases. The CDR3 runs to 15 residues. The J segment lost 5 bases and the V segment lost 3 bases, leaving 6 bases of the junction unmatched. CDR3 loop: CASSLDRVSDNEQFF. Written as DNA, the CDR3 is TGTGCCAGCAGTTTGGACAGGGTTTCAGACAATGAGCAGTTCTTC.

This clonotype was seen ten or more times. The chain recombines TRBV28 with TRBJ2-1, with D maybe TRBD2 (6 bases). CDR1 is MDHEN and CDR2 is SYDVKM in the germline V gene. CDR3 length: 13 amino acids. Trimming stripped 11 bases from V and 6 bases from J, with 17 bases between. Here the CDR3 reads CAACGGPSNEQFF. The CDR3 nucleotides are TGTGCCGCCTGTGGAGGGCCGTCCAATGAGCAGTTCTTC. The variable domain in full, with the rest retrieved from reference TRBV28 and TRBJ2-1, is DVKVTQSSRYLVKRTGEKVFLECVQDMDHENMFWYRQDPGLGLRLIYFSYDVKMKEKGDIPEGYSVSREKKERFSLILESASTNQTSMYLCAACGGPSNEQFFGPGTRLTVL.

This clonotype was recorded many times. This sequence joins TRBV20-1 and TRBJ2-1; TRBD2 aligns across 12 bases. Looked up from germline, CDR1 is DFQATT and CDR2 is SNEGSKA (reference sequence). The J segment lost 5 bases and the V segment lost 5 bases, leaving 4 bases of the junction unmatched. The CDR3 is 14 amino acids. This chain's CDR3 is CSAPTSGGNNEQFF. The CDR3 DNA reads TGCAGTGCTCCCACTAGCGGGGGGAACAATGAGCAGTTCTTC.

There are a few counts of this clonotype. V and J are TRBV2 and TRBJ1-5, with TRBD1 matching over 7 bases. From germline, CDR1 is SNHLY and CDR2 FYNNEI. This CDR3 comprises 15 residues. V lost 7 bases and J lost 5; bases outside the gene matches: 11. The CDR3 sequence is CASTPTTGRYQPQHF. The CDR3 DNA is TGTGCCAGCACTCCCACGACAGGGCGGTATCAGCCCCAGCATTTT.

The sample holds many counts of this clonotype. The gene calls are TRBV7-3 and TRBJ2-5; perhaps D is TRBD1 or TRBD2 (5 bases each). CDR3 length equals 15 residues. V was cut by 5 bases and J by 5 bases, with 18 bases left in between. CDR1 is SGHTA, CDR2 FQGTGA, per germline. Here the CDR3 DNA reads TGTGCCAGCAGCAAAGGGGTGGGAGCCGGGGAGACCCAGTACTTC. Amino acids: CASSKGVGAGETQYF.

This clonotype showed up many times. The V gene is TRBV20-1, the J gene TRBJ1-1; D might be TRBD1 (5 bases). The CDR3 covers 14 residues. Germline V gene data show CDR1 as DFQATT and CDR2 as SNEGSKA (reference sequence). The V and J ends lost 3 bases and 3 bases respectively, with 14 bases between them. In DNA form, the CDR3 reads TGCAGTGCTAGTAGATTCGGCAGGGACACTGAAGCTTTCTTT. Translated: CSASRFGRDTEAFF.

This clonotype was found many times. This chain uses TRBV12-3 or TRBV12-4 with TRBJ1-4; 7 bases match TRBD1. The V and J ends lost 5 bases and 8 bases, in that order; junction bases with no gene match: 8. This CDR3 spans 14 amino acids. CDR3 coding DNA: TGTGCCAGCAGTAACAGGGGTGGCGACGAAAAACTGTTTTTT. Protein: CASSNRGGDEKLFF.

This clonotype was observed many times. The rearrangement uses TRBV7-8 and TRBJ1-1; a possible D gene is TRBD1 (5 bases). Per the germline V gene, CDR1 is SGHVS and CDR2 is FQNEAQ. Trimming took off 4 bases at V and 0 bases at J, with 12 bases between the two ends. The CDR3 spans 15 residues. CDR3 in DNA: TGTGCCAGCAGCTACCTCGGGACTGTGAACACTGAAGCTTTCTTT. This encodes CASSYLGTVNTEAFF.

This clonotype was counted many times. The CDR3 bases are TGTGCCAGTAGTATTAAAGGGGGCTCTAACTATGGCTACACCTTC. Its translation is CASSIKGGSNYGYTF. The chain couples TRBV19 to TRBJ1-2, with TRBD1 matching over 7 bases. Trimming took 3 bases from V and 0 from J; bases not matched to a gene: 4. CDR3 size: 15 residues. The germline V gene has CDR1 LNHDA and CDR2 SQIVND (reference sequence).

The rearrangement joins TRBV29-1 to TRBJ2-3; a weak D match, TRBD2 (6 bases). The germline V and J ends were trimmed by 6 bases and 0 bases, with 7 bases remaining between them. The CDR3 is 12 amino acids. Germline assignment: CDR1 SQVTM and CDR2 ANQGSEA. For the CDR3, the DNA is TGCAGCGTGCGGGACAGCACAGATACGCAGTATTTT. Translating gives CSVRDSTDTQYF.

This clonotype was counted many times. The chain has TRBV7-6 and TRBJ2-2; weak D call: TRBD1 (6 bases). Germline lookup yields CDR1 SGHVS and CDR2 FNYEAQ. V dropped 7 bases and J dropped 4 bases, with 13 bases sitting between them. The CDR3 covers 14 residues. The CDR3 nucleotides are TGTGCCAGCACGAGGACAGCCGGCACCGGGGAGCTGTTTTTT. Translating it yields CASTRTAGTGELFF.